This T cell receptor beta chain was profiled in a study of shared clonotypes between healthy human individuals. Regarding the study as a whole: It was only blood that was sampled, and tissue repertoires likely differ.

Trimming pared 2 bases from V and 5 bases from J, leaving 10 bases between. The CDR3 is made up of 14 amino acids. CDR1 and CDR2 from the germline V gene are MNHNY and SVGAGI (reference sequence). Authors' processing steps: Filtering differed since immunoSEQ provided only junctions, with no quality scores. Method: immunoSEQ multiplex PCR; TCRdb's copy keeps in-frame clones and lacks some. V and J calls and clone size are those listed in that table; D and trimming were worked out from the DNA. The sample lists 2.3 million or so clones, more than 80% occurring once. With respect to this clone: The antigen is undetermined.

This clonotype was obtained from a man younger than 35 in good health. Some clones in this sample may be carry-over from other donors' samples. The material sequenced was naive CD4+ T cells from PBMCs. The sample's subset: CD45RA+ positively selected. The rearrangement links TRBV6-6 to TRBJ1-5, with D perhaps TRBD1 (6 bases). The CDR3 reads CASSYRQVDQPQHF. The CDR3 DNA reads as TGTGCCAGCAGTTACCGACAGGTTGATCAGCCCCAGCATTTT.